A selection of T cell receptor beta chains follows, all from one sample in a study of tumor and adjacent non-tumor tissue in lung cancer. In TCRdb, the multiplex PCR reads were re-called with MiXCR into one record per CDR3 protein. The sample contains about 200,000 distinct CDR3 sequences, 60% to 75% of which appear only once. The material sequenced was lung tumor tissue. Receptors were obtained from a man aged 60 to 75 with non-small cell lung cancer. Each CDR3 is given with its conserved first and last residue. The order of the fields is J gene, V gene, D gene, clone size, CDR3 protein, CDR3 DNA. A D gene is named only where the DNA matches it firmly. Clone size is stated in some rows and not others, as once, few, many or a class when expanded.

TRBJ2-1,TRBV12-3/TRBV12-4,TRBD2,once,CAIGRLAGGSNEQFF,TGTGCCATCGGCCGACTAGCGGGGGGATCCAATGAGCAGTTCTTC
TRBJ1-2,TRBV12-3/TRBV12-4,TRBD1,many,CASSFSAQGANYGYTF,TGTGCCAGCAGTTTTTCCGCACAGGGGGCGAACTATGGCTACACCTTC
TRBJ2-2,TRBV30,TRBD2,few,CAWRGTSGGLHTGELFF,TGTGCCTGGAGGGGGACTAGCGGGGGCCTGCACACCGGGGAGCTGTTTTTT
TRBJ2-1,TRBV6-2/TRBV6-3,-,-,CASSLFSATYNEQFF,TGTGCCAGCAGCCTTTTTAGCGCAACCTACAATGAGCAGTTCTTC
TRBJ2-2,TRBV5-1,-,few,CASSISQAGELFF,TGCGCCAGCAGTATATCCCAGGCCGGGGAGCTGTTTTTT
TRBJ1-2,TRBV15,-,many,CATSRDRVGYGYTF,TGTGCCACCAGCAGAGATCGGGTTGGCTATGGCTACACCTTC
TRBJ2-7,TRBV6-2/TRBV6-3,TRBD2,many,CASSLNRGGFGEQYF,TGTGCCAGCAGTTTGAATCGGGGGGGCTTCGGCGAGCAGTACTTC
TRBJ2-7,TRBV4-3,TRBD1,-,CASSQGGGIDEQYF,TGCGCCAGCAGCCAAGGAGGGGGCATCGACGAGCAGTACTTC
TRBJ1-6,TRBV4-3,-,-,CASSRDPGVDSPLHF,TGCGCCAGCAGCCGAGATCCAGGGGTGGATTCACCCCTCCACTTT
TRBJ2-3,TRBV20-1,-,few,CSASEENTDTQYF,TGCAGTGCTAGTGAAGAGAACACAGATACGCAGTATTTT
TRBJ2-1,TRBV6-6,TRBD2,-,CASIGRGGTYKEQFF,TGTGCCAGCATCGGGAGGGGGGGGACCTACAAAGAGCAGTTCTTC
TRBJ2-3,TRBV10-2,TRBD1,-,CTSEGQVTDTQYF,TGCACCAGCGAGGGACAGGTCACAGATACGCAATATTTT
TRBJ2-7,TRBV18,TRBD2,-,CASSPSRGREYEQYF,TGTGCCAGCTCACCGAGCCGCGGGAGGGAGTACGAGCAGTACTTC
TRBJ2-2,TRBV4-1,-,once,CANSQILTGELFF,TGCGCCAACAGCCAGATACTAACCGGGGAGCTGTTTTTT
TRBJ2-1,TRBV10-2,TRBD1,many,CASSESGGTGGYNEQFF,TGCGCCAGCAGTGAGTCGGGAGGAACAGGGGGCTACAATGAGCAGTTCTTC
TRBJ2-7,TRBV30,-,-,CAWSVPEASVSYEQYF,TGTGCCTGGAGTGTACCGGAGGCCAGTGTCTCCTACGAGCAGTACTTC
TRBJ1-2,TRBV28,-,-,CASSQIPGRRAYGYTF,TGTGCCAGCAGTCAGATACCTGGCAGACGCGCCTATGGCTACACCTTC
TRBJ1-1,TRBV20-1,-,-,CSARGGTRTVTFF,TGCAGTGCTAGAGGGGGGACCCGGACCGTGACATTCTTT
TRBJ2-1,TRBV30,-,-,CAWSVGPTTGKFF,TGTGCCTGGAGTGTAGGGCCCACTACCGGGAAGTTCTTC
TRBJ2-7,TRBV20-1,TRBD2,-,CSARLGSREGLYEQYF,TGCAGTGCTAGATTAGGATCCAGGGAGGGCCTCTACGAGCAGTACTTC
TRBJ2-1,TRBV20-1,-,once,CSANPRTRTNSEQFF,TGCAGTGCTAATCCTAGGACAAGGACTAACAGTGAGCAGTTCTTC
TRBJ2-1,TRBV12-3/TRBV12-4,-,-,CASSQQEGGVKEQFF,TGTGCTAGCAGTCAACAGGAGGGGGGTGTCAAAGAGCAGTTCTTC
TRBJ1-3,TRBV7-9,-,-,CASSLDSSGNTIYF,TGCGCCAGCAGCTTAGACAGCTCTGGAAACACCATATATTTT
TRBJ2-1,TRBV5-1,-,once,CASSLHVRVIGGDEQFF,TGCGCCAGCAGCTTGCACGTCCGGGTCATTGGGGGCGATGAGCAGTTCTTC
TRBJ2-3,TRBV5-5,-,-,CASSYRGLSSTDTQYF,TGTGCCAGCAGCTACCGAGGTCTATCGAGCACAGATACGCAGTATTTT
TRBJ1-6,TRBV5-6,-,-,CAGSEWSAKKSPLHF,TGTGCCGGCAGCGAATGGTCAGCCAAAAAATCACCCCTCCACTTT